This passage covers 9 T cell receptor beta chains from one sample sequenced in a study of shared clonotypes between healthy human individuals. Sequencing was performed with immunoSEQ multiplex PCR; in TCRdb, only in-frame clones are kept and a portion is missing. Of 2 million to 3 million clones listed, 93% are singletons. The sample comprised naive CD4+ T cells from PBMCs. Subset given: CD45RA+ positively selected. The receptors were sampled from a man in his late teens or twenties in good health. Some clones in this sample may be carry-over from other donors' samples.

The V call is TRBV11-3, the J call TRBJ1-3, with D unresolved. This CDR3 spans 13 amino acids. V was pared by 2 bases and J by 4 bases, with 6 bases between. Per the germline V gene, CDR1 is SGHNT and CDR2 is YENEEA. CDR3 residues: CASSLQEGNTIYF. CDR3 nucleotide sequence: TGTGCCAGCAGCTTACAGGAGGGAAACACCATATATTTT.

The genes are TRBV20-1 and TRBJ2-1; a weak D match, TRBD2 (6 bases). CDR3 length: 10 amino acids. Trimming removed 6 bases at V and 14 bases at J, with 14 bases between. CDR1 is DFQATT, CDR2 SNEGSKA, per germline (reference sequence). The DNA of the CDR3 is TGCAGTGCCCCGAGACTAGGGGAGTTCTTC. It translates to CSAPRLGEFF.

The rearrangement joins TRBV28 to TRBJ1-2; the D is unclear. Per the germline V gene, CDR1 is MDHEN and CDR2 is SYDVKM. V was shortened by 7 bases and J by 1 base, with 10 bases between the two germline ends. The CDR3 spans 13 residues. The CDR3: CASTSQFNYGYTF. CDR3 nucleotides: TGTGCCAGCACAAGCCAGTTTAACTATGGCTACACCTTC.

This chain joins TRBV7-2 and TRBJ2-7; 8 bases agree with TRBD2. The ends lost 7 bases at V and 8 bases at J; junction bases unmatched: 7. Germline V gives CDR1 SGHTA, CDR2 FQGNSA. This CDR3 has 12 amino acids. CDR3 region: CASTLGLGQQYF. As DNA, the CDR3 is TGTGCCAGCACCTTGGGACTAGGACAGCAGTACTTC.

This chain uses TRBV5-1 with TRBJ2-2, with a weak D call TRBD1 (5 bases). The germline V gene has CDR1 SGHRS and CDR2 YFSETQ. Trimming shortened V by 7 bases and J by 4 bases, and 17 bases separated the two germline ends. CDR3 size: 15 residues. The CDR3 bases are TGCGCCAGCGGGAAAGGGGCGGCAGGCACCGGGGAGCTGTTTTTT. This gives the protein CASGKGAAGTGELFF.

The chain recombines TRBV5-5 with TRBJ2-6; 10 bases agree with TRBD1. There are 20 residues in the CDR3. The V segment lost 0 bases and the J segment 0 bases; nucleotides outside the gene matches: 9. Germline CDR1 SGHKS, CDR2 YYEKEE (reference sequence). This CDR3 is CASSLASTGGYDSGANVLTF. CDR3 sequence (DNA): TGTGCCAGCAGCTTGGCCTCGACAGGGGGCTACGACTCTGGGGCCAACGTCCTGACTTTC.

This chain uses TRBV4-2 with TRBJ2-4, with TRBD2 identical over 8 bases. This CDR3 has 18 residues. The germline CDR1 and CDR2 sequences are LGHNA and YNFKEQ. The junction had 8 bases not matched to a gene; V was cut back by 1 base and J by 0 bases. The CDR3 DNA follows: TGTGCCAGCAGCCAAGCCGCCCGAACTAGCGGAGCCAAAAACATTCAGTACTTC. As protein: CASSQAARTSGAKNIQYF.

The chain combines TRBV7-2 with TRBJ2-2, with 13 bases aligning to TRBD2. CDR3 length: 16 residues. The V and J ends lost 3 bases and 6 bases, in that order; junction bases with no gene match: 4. Germline V gene lookup returns CDR1 SGHTA and CDR2 FQGNSA. This chain's CDR3 is CASSFTSGRAPGELFF. The CDR3 region has the DNA TGTGCCAGCAGCTTCACTAGCGGGAGGGCCCCCGGGGAGCTGTTTTTT. Filled out from reference TRBV7-2 and TRBJ2-2, the complete variable domain reads GAGVSQSPSNKVTEKGKDVELRCDPISGHTALYWYRQSLGQGLEFLIYFQGNSAPDKSGLPSDRFSAERTGGSVSTLTIQRTQQEDSAVYLCASSFTSGRAPGELFFGEGSRLTVL.

The genes are TRBV15 and TRBJ2-1, with 8 bases matching TRBD2. The germline CDR1 and CDR2 sequences are LNHNV and YYDKDF (reference sequence). This CDR3 is built from 18 residues. Trimming removed 0 bases from V and 7 bases from J; junction bases left unmatched: 14. The CDR3 sequence: CATSRDYAGTRSRNEQFF. The CDR3 region has the DNA TGTGCCACCAGCAGAGATTATGCCGGGACTAGGTCCCGTAATGAGCAGTTCTTC.